This T cell receptor (beta chain) derives from a study of a mutant IDH1 vaccine in newly diagnosed glioma. Turning to the study itself: The first vaccination came 4-6 weeks after radiotherapy alone, or with temozolomide cycles. The sex distribution of treated patients was around 60% male and about 38% female, with a mean age of around 40 years.

Study-level results: Altogether, around 93% of patients exhibited vaccine-induced immune responses.

Points on this clone: Its antigen is still unknown.

This CDR3 spans 16 amino acids. The germline gives CDR1 SGHNT, CDR2 YYREEE (reference sequence). The junction had 11 bases not matched to a gene; V was cut back by 4 bases and J by 2 bases. Time point of the sample: week 47, end of study. One vaccine dose held 300 ug of mutant IDH1 20-mer peptide and came with topical imiquimod. Across weeks 1, 3, 5, 7, 11, 15, 19 and 23, patients received a vaccination each time, eight in all. Assay used: immunoSEQ multiplex PCR; TCRdb lists only in-frame clones, some missing. Of about 56,000 clones listed, around 75% were seen once; the top ten hold roughly 5.4%. The sample was PBMCs, taken from a glioma patient whose treatment included an IDH1 peptide vaccine. J is TRBJ1-1 and V is TRBV5-4; TRBD1 aligns across 7 bases. This TCR derives from a man between 45 and 60 years old with glioma. The CDR3 DNA reads as TGTGCCAGCAGCCCCTGGGGGGACAGCCTAAACACTGAAGCTTTCTTT. This encodes CASSPWGDSLNTEAFF.